This T cell receptor (beta chain) appears in the sequencing data of a study of blood T cells in healthy people across ages. It was with a sample-barcoded 5' primer and a J-beta primer mix that a second PCR of roughly 7 to 12 cycles was run. Each TCR beta cDNA got a 12-nucleotide random molecular identifier. TCRdb analysed the 5' RACE reads with MiXCR anew, one entry per CDR3 protein. The table shows 800,000 or so distinct CDR3 sequences, with 55% to 65% occurring only once. In germline, CDR1 is SEHNR, CDR2 FQNEAQ (reference sequence). CDR3 size: 15 residues. V shed 7 bases, J shed 0 bases, and the junction held 6 bases outside the gene matches.

Material: blood. This TCR was sampled from a man aged 25-40 years in good health. This chain connects TRBV7-9 to TRBJ2-7; TRBD1 aligns across 10 bases. CDR3 sequence reads: CASTFGTGVSYEQYF. The DNA for the CDR3 is TGTGCCAGCACCTTTGGGACAGGGGTCTCCTACGAGCAGTACTTC.